This T cell receptor beta chain is from a study of blood T cell repertoires in COVID-19 (TCRdb year 2020). About the full investigation: Samples covering the acute and convalescent phases of COVID-19 were provided by collaborators in the United States, Italy and Spain. Where HLA class I and class II types were available, the types were taken from metadata supplied by the sample provider, not from assay-based typing. The material from the prospective study consisted of cDNA or gDNA derived from T cells, B-cell-depleted T cells, or PBMCs. Deeply sampled blood TCRbeta repertoires from subjects exposed to, actively infected with, or recovered from COVID-19 were included in the dataset. The repertoires were made available in a free public database intended to serve as a resource for research on the immune response to SARS-CoV-2. Samples were obtained from the ongoing ImmuneRACE study (first 160 participants) and from roughly 1,300 subjects provided by 6 global collaborators. The sample metadata nearly always contained a de-identified subject ID, COVID-19 status, age in years and sex.

Regarding this clone: Its cognate antigen has yet to be identified. The junction departs from the called germline gene at one end, perhaps through a read error.

Study-level results and caveats: Clinical and demographic metadata were provided uncurated, with the amount varying by source and participant.

In the prospective study, participants were about 18 to 90 years old, resided in about 25 geographic areas of the United States, and were enrolled through a virtual design. To assign participants to cohorts, the prospective study relied on clinical history that participants themselves reported in a screening survey and a study questionnaire. Each participant in the prospective study had whole blood, serum and a nasopharyngeal or oropharyngeal swab collected by mobile phlebotomists. Prospective study participants could optionally give additional blood draws and questionnaires over a roughly two-month period. Prospective study blood samples were shipped either frozen or at room temperature before DNA extraction. TCRbeta CDR3 regions were amplified from genomic DNA using the immunoSEQ Assay, a bias-controlled multiplex PCR. Concerning the study's data processing: The number of nucleated cells in each sample was estimated by amplification of reference gene primers within the assay. Sequence reads were collapsed and filtered to measure the absolute abundance of every unique TCRbeta CDR3 rearrangement. For each sample, productive Simpson clonality was calculated as the square root of Simpson's diversity index over productive rearrangements. The immuneACCESS repertoire file appears here via TCRdb, limited to in-frame rearrangements. These files lack a portion of the clones; in checked studies, under half of the deficit traces to unresolved V genes, and the cause of the others is not known. The V and J calls and the clone size are those of that table, but D and trimming were determined from the DNA. The sample includes about 160,000 clones, with around four fifths observed a single time. The ten largest account for 3.6% of the sample.

Including the terminal cysteine and phenylalanine, the CDR3 comprises 10 residues. Only CDR3 DNA remains: 30 bases, in frame from the first base. Sequences were obtained from PBMCs or T cells enriched from blood (not recorded which). The sequence was obtained from a woman aged 45-65 years in a cohort exposed to, infected with or recovered from COVID-19 (not recorded which). The chain was built from TRBV23-1 and TRBJ1-4; 7 bases in the middle match TRBD1. TRBV23-1 is an ORF; its function is uncertain. The bases are TGCGCCAGGAAAAGGACAGGAAAAGGGTTT. Its coded protein is CARKRTGKGF.